This is a list of T cell receptor beta chains from one sample in a study of tumor and adjacent non-tumor tissue in lung cancer. Each CDR3 protein gets one entry after TCRdb re-called the multiplex PCR reads with MiXCR. Of approximately 120,000 distinct CDR3 sequences listed, about 64% are singletons. Source material: distant non-tumor lung tissue. Receptors were obtained from a man in his fifties or sixties with non-small cell lung cancer. CDR3s include the opening cysteine and the closing phenylalanine or tryptophan. Each record gives: CDR3 length, J gene, V gene, D gene, clone size, CDR3 protein, CDR3 DNA. A D gene is named only where the DNA matches it firmly. For some rows the clone size is stated as once, few or many, or as a class when expanded; others skip it.

CDR3 length: 16; J gene: TRBJ2-3; V gene: TRBV6-5; D gene: .; clone size: once; CDR3 protein: CASSYGRVLRTDTQYF; CDR3 DNA: TGTGCCAGCAGTTATGGACGGGTACTACGGACAGATACGCAATATTTT
CDR3 length: 16; J gene: TRBJ2-1; V gene: TRBV4-2; D gene: TRBD2; clone size: .; CDR3 protein: CASSHAGTSGRDVQFF; CDR3 DNA: TGTGCCAGCAGCCATGCTGGGACTAGCGGGAGAGATGTACAGTTCTTC
CDR3 length: 15; J gene: TRBJ1-3; V gene: TRBV5-1; D gene: .; clone size: many; CDR3 protein: CASSRDGSRDDTIYF; CDR3 DNA: TGCGCCAGCAGCAGGGACGGCTCCCGCGACGACACCATATATTTT
CDR3 length: 16; J gene: TRBJ2-5; V gene: TRBV29-1; D gene: TRBD1; clone size: .; CDR3 protein: CSVEDRMGQLEETQYF; CDR3 DNA: TGCAGCGTTGAAGACCGTATGGGACAGTTAGAAGAGACCCAGTACTTC
CDR3 length: 15; J gene: TRBJ2-3; V gene: TRBV11-2; D gene: TRBD2; clone size: .; CDR3 protein: CVSGLAGASADTQYF; CDR3 DNA: TGTGTCAGCGGCTTAGCGGGGGCCAGCGCAGATACGCAGTATTTT
CDR3 length: 13; J gene: TRBJ2-7; V gene: TRBV28; D gene: TRBD1; clone size: .; CDR3 protein: CASRGQGYYVQYF; CDR3 DNA: TGTGCCAGCAGGGGACAGGGATATTACGTGCAGTACTTC
CDR3 length: 11; J gene: TRBJ2-3; V gene: TRBV28; D gene: .; clone size: .; CDR3 protein: CASLGVDTQYF; CDR3 DNA: TGTGCCAGCCTAGGAGTAGATACGCAGTATTTT
CDR3 length: 15; J gene: TRBJ1-2; V gene: TRBV5-4; D gene: TRBD1; clone size: .; CDR3 protein: CASGPKTGGILGYTF; CDR3 DNA: TGTGCCAGCGGCCCAAAGACAGGGGGGATATTGGGCTACACCTTC
CDR3 length: 14; J gene: TRBJ1-1; V gene: TRBV4-3; D gene: .; clone size: many; CDR3 protein: CASSQDWTNTEAFF; CDR3 DNA: TGCGCCAGCAGCCAAGATTGGACGAACACTGAAGCTTTCTTT
CDR3 length: 14; J gene: TRBJ1-6; V gene: TRBV4-1; D gene: .; clone size: .; CDR3 protein: CASSQDQSTLSLHF; CDR3 DNA: TGCGCCAGCAGCCAAGATCAAAGCACTCTTTCCCTCCACTTT
CDR3 length: 12; J gene: TRBJ1-1; V gene: TRBV12-3/TRBV12-4; D gene: .; clone size: many; CDR3 protein: CASSRSSSEAFF; CDR3 DNA: TGTGCCAGCAGCCGCAGCTCCAGTGAAGCTTTCTTT
CDR3 length: 13; J gene: TRBJ2-7; V gene: TRBV20-1; D gene: TRBD2; clone size: .; CDR3 protein: CSAKGAGDYDQYF; CDR3 DNA: TGCAGTGCTAAAGGGGCGGGAGACTACGATCAGTACTTC
CDR3 length: 13; J gene: TRBJ2-5; V gene: TRBV28; D gene: .; clone size: many; CDR3 protein: CASSLAGSETQYF; CDR3 DNA: TGTGCCAGCAGTTTGGCGGGTTCAGAGACCCAGTACTTC
CDR3 length: 14; J gene: TRBJ1-2; V gene: TRBV4-3; D gene: TRBD1; clone size: .; CDR3 protein: CTSSRGTGDYGYTF; CDR3 DNA: TGCACCAGCAGCAGAGGGACAGGCGACTATGGCTACACCTTC
CDR3 length: 15; J gene: TRBJ1-6; V gene: TRBV6-1; D gene: .; clone size: many; CDR3 protein: CASSAGSRADSPLHF; CDR3 DNA: TGTGCCAGCAGTGCCGGGAGCCGCGCGGATTCACCCCTCCACTTT
CDR3 length: 13; J gene: TRBJ2-2; V gene: TRBV4-3; D gene: .; clone size: many; CDR3 protein: CASSGYITGELFF; CDR3 DNA: TGCGCCAGCAGTGGCTACATTACCGGGGAGCTGTTTTTT
CDR3 length: 13; J gene: TRBJ2-7; V gene: TRBV12-3/TRBV12-4; D gene: .; clone size: once; CDR3 protein: CASSGTISYEQHF; CDR3 DNA: TGTGCCAGCAGCGGGACAATCTCCTACGAGCAGCACTTC
CDR3 length: 14; J gene: TRBJ2-1; V gene: TRBV2; D gene: .; clone size: once; CDR3 protein: CASSDDGHYNEQFF; CDR3 DNA: TGTGCCAGCAGTGATGACGGGCACTACAATGAGCAGTTCTTC
CDR3 length: 14; J gene: TRBJ2-7; V gene: TRBV6-2/TRBV6-3; D gene: .; clone size: many; CDR3 protein: CASSLGHSSYEQYF; CDR3 DNA: TGTGCCAGCAGTCTTGGACATAGCTCCTACGAGCAGTACTTC
CDR3 length: 14; J gene: TRBJ1-5; V gene: TRBV4-1; D gene: .; clone size: .; CDR3 protein: CAGSLEQSSQPQHF; CDR3 DNA: TGCGCCGGCAGCCTCGAACAGAGCAGTCAGCCCCAGCATTTT